This T cell receptor beta chain was retrieved from a study of blood T cell repertoires in COVID-19. In the study's own analysis: Nucleated cell counts were estimated from reference gene primer amplification. Sequencing used immunoSEQ multiplex PCR; TCRdb keeps in-frame clones, though not all of them. V and J calls and clone size are copied from that table; D and trimming were computed from the DNA. Among about 120,000 clones listed, 80% to 90% were seen once. Trimming took off 5 bases at V and 8 bases at J, with 15 bases between the two ends. Germline V lookup: CDR1 SGHAT, CDR2 FQDESV (reference sequence). The CDR3 is made up of 13 amino acids.

The sample consisted of peripheral blood. This TCR derives from a man between 40 and 49 years old with acute or convalescent COVID-19. The rearrangement links TRBV11-1 to TRBJ1-2; TRBD1 might be the D (5 bases). CDR3 region: CASSRTGAGGYTF. The CDR3 DNA sequence: TGTGCCAGCAGCCGTACTGGGGCGGGAGGCTACACCTTC.